This TCR beta chain was sequenced in a study of blood T cell repertoires in COVID-19. CDR3 length: 14 residues. V was pared by 6 bases and J by 7 bases, with 18 bases between. Germline V lookup: CDR1 LNHDA, CDR2 SQIVND (reference sequence). Participant-given clinical history determined each cohort assignment. Sequencing was performed with immunoSEQ multiplex PCR; in TCRdb, only in-frame clones are kept and a portion is missing. Among roughly 340,000 clones listed, approximately 92% were seen once. This TCR came from a man between 18 and 35 years old who had recovered from COVID-19. This chain connects TRBV19 to TRBJ1-2, with D possibly matching TRBD1 (6 bases). The sequencing sample was made of PBMCs or T cells enriched from blood (not recorded which). CDR3 DNA: TGTGCCAGTAGCCCACAGGGTACTCAGCCTGGCTACACCTTC. Its protein product is CASSPQGTQPGYTF.